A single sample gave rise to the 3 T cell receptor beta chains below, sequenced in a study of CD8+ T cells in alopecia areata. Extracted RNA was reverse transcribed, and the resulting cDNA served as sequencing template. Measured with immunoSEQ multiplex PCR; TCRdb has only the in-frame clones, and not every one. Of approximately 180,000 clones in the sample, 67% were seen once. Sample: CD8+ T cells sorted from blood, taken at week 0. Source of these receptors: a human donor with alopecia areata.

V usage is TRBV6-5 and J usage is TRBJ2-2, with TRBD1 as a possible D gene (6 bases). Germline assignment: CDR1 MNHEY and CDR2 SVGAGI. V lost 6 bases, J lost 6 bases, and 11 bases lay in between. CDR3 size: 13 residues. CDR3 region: CASSLTGPGELFF. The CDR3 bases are TGTGCCAGCAGCCTTACAGGGCCCGGGGAGCTGTTTTTT.

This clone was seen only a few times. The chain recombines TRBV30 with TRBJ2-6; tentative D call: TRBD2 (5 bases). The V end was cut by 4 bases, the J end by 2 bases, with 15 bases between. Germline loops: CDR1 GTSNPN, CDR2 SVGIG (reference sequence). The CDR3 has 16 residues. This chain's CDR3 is CAWTLPPGAGANVLTF. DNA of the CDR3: TGTGCCTGGACACTCCCCCCCGGGGCTGGGGCCAACGTCCTGACTTTC.

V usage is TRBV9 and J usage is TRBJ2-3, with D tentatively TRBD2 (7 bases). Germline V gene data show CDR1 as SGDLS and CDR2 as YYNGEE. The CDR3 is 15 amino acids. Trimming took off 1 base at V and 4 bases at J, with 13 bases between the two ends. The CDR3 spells CASSVSRGGADTQYF. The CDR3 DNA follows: TGTGCCAGCAGCGTAAGCAGGGGAGGGGCAGATACGCAGTATTTT.